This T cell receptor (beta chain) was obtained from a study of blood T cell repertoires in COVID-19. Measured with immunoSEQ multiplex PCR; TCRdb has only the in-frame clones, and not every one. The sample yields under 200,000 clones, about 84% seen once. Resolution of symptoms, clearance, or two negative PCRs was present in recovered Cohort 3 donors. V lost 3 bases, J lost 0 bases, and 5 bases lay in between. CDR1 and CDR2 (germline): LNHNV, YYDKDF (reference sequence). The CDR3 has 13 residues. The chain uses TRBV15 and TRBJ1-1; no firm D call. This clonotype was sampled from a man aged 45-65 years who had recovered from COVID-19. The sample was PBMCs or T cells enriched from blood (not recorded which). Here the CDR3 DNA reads TGTGCCACCAGCAGGGCGGTGAACACTGAAGCTTTCTTT. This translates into CATSRAVNTEAFF.